This record looks at one TCR beta chain sequence and its context. Recovered status applied to Cohort 3 donors who had two consecutive negative PCRs. It also applied to those with clearance or with symptom resolution. The data are from a study of blood T cell repertoires in COVID-19. The ends lost 5 bases at V and 4 bases at J; junction bases unmatched: 12. CDR3 length equals 16 residues. CDR1 and CDR2 (germline): MDHEN, SYDVKM. Per the authors' pipeline: For nucleated cells, counts were estimated from reference gene primer amplification. The data were produced by immunoSEQ multiplex PCR, yet TCRdb's version contains in-frame clones alone and is incomplete. That table is the source of V, J and clone size, and D and trimming were worked out from the DNA. The sample gives around 250,000 clones, about 88% of which show up once; 1.5% to 2% is in the top ten.

The TCR originated in a woman between 50 and 59 years old who had recovered from COVID-19. Sequences were obtained from PBMCs or T cells enriched from blood (not recorded which). This chain joins TRBV28 and TRBJ2-7; TRBD1 agrees at 9 bases. For the CDR3, the DNA is TGTGCCAGCAGTGCCGGGACAGGGCGCAATAAATACGAGCAGTACTTC. Residues: CASSAGTGRNKYEQYF.